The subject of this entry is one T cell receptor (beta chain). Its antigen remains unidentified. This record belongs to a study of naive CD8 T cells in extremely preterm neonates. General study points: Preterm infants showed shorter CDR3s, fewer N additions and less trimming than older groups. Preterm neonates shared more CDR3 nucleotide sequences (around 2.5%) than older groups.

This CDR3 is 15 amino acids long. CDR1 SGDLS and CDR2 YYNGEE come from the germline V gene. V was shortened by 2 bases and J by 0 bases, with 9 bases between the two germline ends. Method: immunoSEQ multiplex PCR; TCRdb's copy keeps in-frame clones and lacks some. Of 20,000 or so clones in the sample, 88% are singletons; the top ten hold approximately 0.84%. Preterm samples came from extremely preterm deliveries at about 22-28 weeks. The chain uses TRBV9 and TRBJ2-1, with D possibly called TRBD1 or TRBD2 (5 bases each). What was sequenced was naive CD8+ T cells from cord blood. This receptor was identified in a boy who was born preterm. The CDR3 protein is CASSVWGYSYNEQFF. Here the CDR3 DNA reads TGTGCCAGCAGCGTGTGGGGGTACTCCTACAATGAGCAGTTCTTC. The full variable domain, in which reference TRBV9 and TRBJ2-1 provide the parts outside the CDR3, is DSGVTQTPKHLITATGQRVTLRCSPRSGDLSVYWYQQSLDQGLQFLIQYYNGEERAKGNILERFSAQQFPDLHSELNLSSLELGDSALYFCASSVWGYSYNEQFFGPGTRLTVL.